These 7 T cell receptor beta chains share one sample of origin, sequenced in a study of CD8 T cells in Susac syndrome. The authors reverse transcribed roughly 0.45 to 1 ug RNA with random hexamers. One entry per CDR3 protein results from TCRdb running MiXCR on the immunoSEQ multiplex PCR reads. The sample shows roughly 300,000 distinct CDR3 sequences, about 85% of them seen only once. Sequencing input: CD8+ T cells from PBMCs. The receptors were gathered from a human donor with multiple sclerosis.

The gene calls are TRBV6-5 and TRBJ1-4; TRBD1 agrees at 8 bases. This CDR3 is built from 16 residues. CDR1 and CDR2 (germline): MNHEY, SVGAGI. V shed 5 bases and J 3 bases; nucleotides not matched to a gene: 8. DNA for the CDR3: TGTGCCAGCAGTAACGGACAGGGATCGTCTAATGAAAAACTGTTTTTT. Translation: CASSNGQGSSNEKLFF.

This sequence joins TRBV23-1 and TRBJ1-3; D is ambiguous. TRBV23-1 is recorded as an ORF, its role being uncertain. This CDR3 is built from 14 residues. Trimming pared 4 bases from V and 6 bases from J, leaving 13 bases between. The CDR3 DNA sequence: TGCGCCAGCAGTCGCCGGGAACAAGAAAACACCATATATTTT. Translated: CASSRREQENTIYF.

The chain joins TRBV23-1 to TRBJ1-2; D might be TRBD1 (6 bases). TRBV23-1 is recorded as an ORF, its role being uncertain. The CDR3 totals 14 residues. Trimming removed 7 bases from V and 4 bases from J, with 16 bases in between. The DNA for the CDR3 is TGCGCCAGCACCCCCGGACAGCAAACCTATGGCTACACCTTC. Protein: CASTPGQQTYGYTF.

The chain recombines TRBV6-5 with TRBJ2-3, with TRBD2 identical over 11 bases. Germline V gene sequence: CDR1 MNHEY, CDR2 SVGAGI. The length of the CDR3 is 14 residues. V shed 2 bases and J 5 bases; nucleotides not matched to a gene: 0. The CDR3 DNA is TGTGCCAGCAGTTACGGACTAGCGGGAGATACGCAGTATTTT. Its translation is CASSYGLAGDTQYF.

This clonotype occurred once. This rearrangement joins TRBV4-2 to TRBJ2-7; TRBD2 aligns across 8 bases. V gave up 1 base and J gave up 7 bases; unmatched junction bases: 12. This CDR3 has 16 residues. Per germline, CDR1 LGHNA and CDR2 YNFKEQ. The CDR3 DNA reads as TGTGCCAGCAGCCAAGCCACCGGGACTAGGCGGCGGGAGCAGTACTTC. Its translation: CASSQATGTRRREQYF.

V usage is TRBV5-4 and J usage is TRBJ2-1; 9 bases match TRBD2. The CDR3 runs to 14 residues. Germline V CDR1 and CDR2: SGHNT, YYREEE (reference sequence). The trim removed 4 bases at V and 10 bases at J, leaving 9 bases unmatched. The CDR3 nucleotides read TGTGCCAGCAGCCAGGTAGCGGGAGTTGTCGAGCAGTTCTTC. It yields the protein CASSQVAGVVEQFF. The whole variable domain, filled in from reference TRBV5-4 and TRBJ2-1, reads ETGVTQSPTHLIKTRGQQVTLRCSSQSGHNTVSWYQQALGQGPQFIFQYYREEENGRGNFPPRFSGLQFPNYSSELNVNALELDDSALYLCASSQVAGVVEQFFGPGTRLTVL.

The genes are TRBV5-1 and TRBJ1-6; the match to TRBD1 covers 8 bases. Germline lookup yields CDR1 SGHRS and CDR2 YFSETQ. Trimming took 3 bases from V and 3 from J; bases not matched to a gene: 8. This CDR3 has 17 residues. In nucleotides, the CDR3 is TGCGCCAGCAGCTCCGGCCAGGGGGCCATCTATAATTCACCCCTCCACTTT. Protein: CASSSGQGAIYNSPLHF.